This entry is about one TCR beta chain. What it binds is unknown. The CDR3 has 14 amino acids. Deletions cut 4 bases from V and 3 bases from J, with 13 bases between. The germline gives CDR1 MGHRA, CDR2 YSYEKL. TCRbeta library construction was performed incorporating unique molecular identifiers. MiXCR was run by TCRdb on the PCR reads, yielding one entry per CDR3 protein. Here the sample spans roughly 310,000 distinct CDR3 sequences, around 20% being singletons. This sample was included in a study of T-cell reconstitution after alpha-beta-depleted transplantation in children. Points from the study as a whole: T-cell numbers and diversity, one year after transplant, stemmed largely from T cells that were newly produced. From surviving recipient T cells and thymic progenitors came the high day-60 TCRbeta diversity observed in some patients. As was reported, about two months after transplant, alpha-beta T cells came from several hundred expanded graft clones.

This chain joins TRBV4-1 and TRBJ2-7, with D perhaps TRBD1 (6 bases). This TCR derives from a male patient between 5 and 17 years old who had a stem cell transplant for acute lymphoblastic leukemia, so the T cells may come from the graft donor. Source: PBMCs, mostly from graft donor cells, taken 180 days after TCRalphabeta/CD19-depleted stem cell transplant. The CDR3 nucleotides are TGCGCCAGCAGCCCGGGACACTTCCTCTACGAGCAGTACTTC. It translates to CASSPGHFLYEQYF.